This T cell receptor (beta chain) was documented in a study of human T cells and chemical hapten exposure. Study-wide results and caveats: Controls formed significantly fewer large CDR3 similarity clusters than expanded TCRs did. As patch test score rose, PT1 expanded TCR counts tended to rise as well.

This clonotype occurred a few times. Its antigen is not known. The time point: pre-sensitization, week 0. The treatment denotes: therapeutic diphenylcyclopropenone sensitization with weekly scalp DPC. The CDR3 is 13 amino acids. From germline, CDR1 is DFQATT and CDR2 SNEGSKA (reference sequence). Trimming took off 6 bases at V and 1 base at J, with 12 bases between the two ends. Individual cDNA molecules received unique molecular identifiers in the library. TCRdb fed the RACE reads into MiXCR, producing one record per CDR3 protein. The sample lists 120,000 or so distinct CDR3 sequences, approximately 13% occurring once.

This TCR was sampled from a woman between 18 and 29 years old with alopecia areata. Some clones in this sample may be carry-over from other donors' samples. The source material was whole blood, sampled in connection with sensitization to the hapten diphenylcyclopropenone (DPC). The J gene is TRBJ1-1, the V gene TRBV20-1, with a tentative D call TRBD1 (5 bases). The CDR3 DNA reads TGCAGTGCCGCCCTCAGGGCGAACACTGAAGCTTTCTTT. Encoded protein: CSAALRANTEAFF.